Listed here are 32 T cell receptor beta chains from one sample, sequenced in a study of early T cells in non-severe SARS-CoV-2 infection. TCRdb re-called the 5' RACE reads through MiXCR, storing one row per CDR3 protein. The table lists about 70,000 distinct CDR3 sequences, roughly 4.5% of them singletons, with roughly 3.9% in the top ten. This specimen was whole blood, taken at baseline. These receptor sequences come from an adult who was a healthcare worker with PCR-confirmed SARS-CoV-2 infection or an uninfected control (not recorded which). The donor label of this sample is uncertain.

This clonotype was picked up many times. V is TRBV7-3 and J is TRBJ2-5; D might be TRBD1 or TRBD2, each matching 5 bases. The V end was cut by 3 bases, the J end by 9 bases, with 14 bases between. The germline CDR1 and CDR2 sequences are SGHTA and FQGTGA. The CDR3 length is 13 residues. CDR3 coding DNA: TGTGCCAGCAGCTTTGGACTCCAGGGAGCCCAGTACTTC. Translating it yields CASSFGLQGAQYF.

This clonotype has a handful of counts. The chain couples TRBV3-1 to TRBJ2-5; maybe TRBD1 (6 bases). The V end was cut by 2 bases, the J end by 2 bases, with 12 bases between. CDR1 LGHDT and CDR2 YNNKEL come from the germline V gene (reference sequence). The CDR3 contains 15 residues. The CDR3 sequence is CASSQQSGQQETQYF. The CDR3 DNA sequence: TGTGCCAGCAGCCAACAAAGTGGACAGCAAGAGACCCAGTACTTC.

In its sample, this clonotype was seen many times. The chain joins TRBV7-2 to TRBJ2-7, with 9 bases fitting TRBD1. With 4 bases clipped from V and 2 bases from J, the junction kept 3 bases outside the gene matches. The CDR3 totals 14 residues. Germline CDR1 SGHTA, CDR2 FQGNSA. As DNA, the CDR3 is TGTGCCAGCAGCTCAAGGGACAGGGCCTACGAGCAGTACTTC. Encoded protein: CASSSRDRAYEQYF.

This clonotype was observed a few times. This chain links TRBV5-1 with TRBJ1-1; D gene uncertain. Germline assignment: CDR1 SGHRS and CDR2 YFSETQ. The CDR3 sequence is 14 residues long. V lost 6 bases, J lost 0 bases, and 12 bases lay in between. CDR3: CASTLVGMNTEAFF. The CDR3 region has the DNA TGCGCCAGCACTCTTGTCGGGATGAACACTGAAGCTTTCTTT.

This chain links TRBV5-1 with TRBJ2-1, with TRBD1 matching over 10 bases. The V segment lost 2 bases and the J segment 7 bases; nucleotides outside the gene matches: 6. The CDR3 runs to 15 residues. The germline V gene has CDR1 SGHRS and CDR2 YFSETQ. DNA for the CDR3: TGCGCCAGCAGCTTAAAGACAGGGGGCTATAATGAGCAGTTCTTC. Translated, it gives CASSLKTGGYNEQFF. Using reference TRBV5-1 and TRBJ2-1 for the parts outside the CDR3, the full variable domain is KAGVTQTPRYLIKTRGQQVTLSCSPISGHRSVSWYQQTPGQGLQFLFEYFSETQRNKGNFPGRFSGRQFSNSRSEMNVSTLELGDSALYLCASSLKTGGYNEQFFGPGTRLTVL.

This clonotype has a handful of counts. V and J are TRBV6-6 and TRBJ1-2, with D tentatively TRBD1 (6 bases). V lost 0 bases and J lost 4, with 15 bases in between. This CDR3 comprises 16 residues. From germline, CDR1 is MNHNY and CDR2 SVGAGI (reference sequence). CDR3: CASSYSGGGEGYGYTF. CDR3 nucleotide sequence: TGTGCCAGCAGTTACTCTGGGGGGGGCGAAGGCTATGGCTACACCTTC.

This clonotype was seen a handful of times. CDR3 DNA: TGCAGTGCTAGAGTCCCGGCCGACAGGCTAGAGGAGACCCAGTACTTC. This gives the protein CSARVPADRLEETQYF. This chain uses TRBV20-1 with TRBJ2-5; D perhaps matches TRBD1 (6 bases). V shed 1 base and J shed 5 bases, with 20 bases lying between them. The CDR3 loop spans 16 amino acids. Germline CDR1 reads DFQATT; CDR2 reads SNEGSKA (reference sequence).

This clonotype occurred a few times. The chain is built from TRBV3-2 and TRBJ1-1. TRBV3-2 is a pseudogene. The CDR3 totals 15 residues. CDR3 sequence: CASQKAASLNTEAFF. The DNA of the CDR3 is TGTGCCAGCCAAAAGGCGGCCAGCTTGAACACTGAAGCTTTCTTT.

This clonotype was observed at least ten times. V and J are TRBV29-1 and TRBJ2-3; 12 positions agree with TRBD2. There are 15 residues in the CDR3. V lost 6 bases and J lost 2; bases outside the gene matches: 6. Germline V gives CDR1 SQVTM, CDR2 ANQGSEA. DNA of the CDR3: TGCAGCGTGGGTCGACTAGCGGGGGACACAGATACGCAGTATTTT. Protein: CSVGRLAGDTDTQYF.

This clonotype was counted ten times or more. The V and J genes are TRBV5-4 and TRBJ2-5; possible D gene TRBD2, 5 bases. There are 14 residues in the CDR3. From germline, CDR1 is SGHNT and CDR2 YYREEE (reference sequence). V shed 0 bases and J shed 3 bases, with 9 bases lying between them. DNA for the CDR3: TGTGCCAGCAGCTTGGAGATAGCGAAAGAGACCCAGTACTTC. This encodes CASSLEIAKETQYF.

This clonotype was seen only a few times. The chain is built from TRBV24-1 and TRBJ1-1; 7 bases fit TRBD1. The CDR3 sequence is 14 residues long. V was clipped by 7 bases and J by 0 bases; unmatched bases: 4. The germline V gene has CDR1 KGHDR and CDR2 SFDVKD. The CDR3 bases are TGTGCCACCAGAGAGGACAGGCTGAACACTGAAGCTTTCTTT. Its translation is CATREDRLNTEAFF.

This clonotype came up many times. The rearrangement joins TRBV20-1 to TRBJ1-1; a possible D gene is TRBD1 (6 bases). Between the trimmed V and J ends, which lost 6 bases and 5 bases, there was a span of 13 bases. CDR1 is DFQATT, CDR2 SNEGSKA, per germline (reference sequence). The CDR3 spans 12 residues. CDR3 amino acids: CSARRRGTEAFF. In DNA, the CDR3 is TGCAGTGCCCGAAGAAGGGGGACTGAAGCTTTCTTT.

The chain carries TRBV7-9 and TRBJ2-1; 10 bases align to TRBD1. In germline, CDR1 is SEHNR, CDR2 FQNEAQ (reference sequence). CDR3 length equals 16 residues. Unmatched junction bases numbered 6, after V lost 5 bases and J lost 2 bases. The CDR3 nucleotides are TGTGCCAGCAGCACGCCGGGACAGGGGCCCTACAATGAGCAGTTCTTC. It yields the protein CASSTPGQGPYNEQFF.

This clonotype occurred many times. The gene calls are TRBV28 and TRBJ2-5; D unresolved. With 4 bases removed from V and 10 bases from J, the gap between germline ends came to 16 bases. CDR3 length equals 13 residues. Germline V gene lookup returns CDR1 MDHEN and CDR2 SYDVKM. CDR3 sequence reads: CASSYQESRVQYF. CDR3 nucleotides: TGTGCCAGCAGTTATCAGGAGTCCCGTGTCCAGTACTTC.

This clonotype was seen more than once but under ten times. The gene calls are TRBV30 and TRBJ2-7, with a possible D match to TRBD1 (5 bases). The V and J ends lost 4 bases and 6 bases respectively, with 16 bases between them. This CDR3 comprises 13 residues. Looked up from germline, CDR1 is GTSNPN and CDR2 is SVGIG (reference sequence). The CDR3 DNA sequence: TGTGCCTGGAAAGGGGTCACGGGTAGCGAGCAGTACTTC. Translated, it gives CAWKGVTGSEQYF. Full variable domain (missing parts from reference TRBV30 and TRBJ2-7): SQTIHQWPATLVQPVGSPLSLECTVEGTSNPNLYWYRQAAGRGLQLLFYSVGIGQISSEVPQNLSASRPQDRQFILSSKKLLLSDSGFYLCAWKGVTGSEQYFGPGTRLTVT.

V usage is TRBV20-1 and J usage is TRBJ2-1; D possibly uses TRBD1 or TRBD2 (6 bases each). V shed 4 bases and J shed 12 bases, with 13 bases lying between them. CDR1 and CDR2 (germline): DFQATT, SNEGSKA (reference sequence). CDR3 size: 11 residues. CDR3 in DNA: TGCAGTGCTACCTCGGGGGCTTGGCAGTTCTTC. It specifies CSATSGAWQFF.

The chain employs TRBV13 and TRBJ2-4, with 7 bases fitting TRBD2. This CDR3 spans 17 amino acids. Per germline, CDR1 PRHDT and CDR2 FYEKMQ (reference sequence). V lost 4 bases to trimming and J lost 3 bases; unmatched junction nucleotides: 12. CDR3 sequence reads: CASSSTAGPLGKNIQYF. For the CDR3, the DNA is TGTGCCAGCAGCTCCACAGCGGGGCCTTTAGGCAAAAACATTCAGTACTTC.

The V gene is TRBV7-9, the J gene TRBJ2-3; the D gene is possibly TRBD2 (5 bases). This CDR3 region has 15 residues. CDR1 and CDR2 (germline): SEHNR, FQNEAQ (reference sequence). The V end lost 0 bases, the J end lost 5 bases, and 12 bases lay between the germline ends. CDR3 sequence: CASSLATLEGDTQYF. The CDR3 nucleotides read TGTGCCAGCAGCTTAGCCACCCTCGAGGGAGATACGCAGTATTTT. Full variable domain (rest looked up from reference TRBV7-9 and TRBJ2-3): DTGVSQNPRHKITKRGQNVTFRCDPISEHNRLYWYRQTLGQGPEFLTYFQNEAQLEKSRLLSDRFSAERPKGSFSTLEIQRTEQGDSAMYLCASSLATLEGDTQYFGPGTRLTVL.

This clonotype has more than one count but fewer than ten. V is TRBV4-2 and J is TRBJ1-1; D ambiguous. CDR3 size: 15 residues. The V gene's germline CDR1 is LGHNA and CDR2 YNFKEQ. Trimming took 2 bases from V and 0 from J, leaving 10 bases between them. The CDR3 spells CASSQRTALNTEAFF. For the CDR3, the DNA is TGTGCCAGCAGCCAACGAACGGCCTTGAACACTGAAGCTTTCTTT.

This clonotype was picked up a small number of times. V is TRBV24-1 and J is TRBJ2-3; TRBD1 might be the D (5 bases). Germline V gene lookup returns CDR1 KGHDR and CDR2 SFDVKD. The CDR3 contains 17 residues. Trimming shortened V by 5 bases and J by 2 bases, and 19 bases separated the two germline ends. CDR3 protein: CATSALVRAGITDTQYF. CDR3 DNA sequence: TGTGCCACCAGTGCCCTGGTCCGGGCAGGGATCACAGATACGCAGTATTTT.

This clonotype was recorded many times. This chain connects TRBV13 to TRBJ2-7; TRBD2 might be the D (6 bases). V was trimmed by 5 bases and J by 5 bases, leaving 22 bases between them. CDR3 size: 16 residues. The V gene's germline CDR1 is PRHDT and CDR2 FYEKMQ (reference sequence). This CDR3 is CASSPKSGDLRDEQYF. CDR3 nucleotide sequence: TGTGCCAGCAGCCCCAAGTCGGGGGATTTAAGAGACGAGCAGTACTTC. Based on the CDR3 plus reference TRBV13 and TRBJ2-7, the full variable domain is AAGVIQSPRHLIKEKRETATLKCYPIPRHDTVYWYQQGPGQDPQFLISFYEKMQSDKGSIPDRFSAQQFSDYHSELNMSSLELGDSALYFCASSPKSGDLRDEQYFGPGTRLTVT.

This clonotype was seen a few times. The chain employs TRBV29-1 and TRBJ2-7; the D call may be TRBD1 or TRBD2 (6 bases each). The CDR3 sequence is 13 residues long. CDR1 is SQVTM, CDR2 ANQGSEA, per germline. The V end was cut by 4 bases, the J end by 0 bases, with 10 bases between. CDR3 sequence reads: CSVGRGPSYEQYF. Here the CDR3 DNA reads TGCAGCGTTGGCCGGGGGCCCTCCTACGAGCAGTACTTC.

This clonotype was recorded a few times. The chain has TRBV5-6 and TRBJ2-7; D is possibly TRBD1 (6 bases). Germline-derived CDR1 and CDR2 are SGHDT and YYEEEE. V was trimmed by 4 bases and J by 3 bases, leaving 14 bases between them. The length of the CDR3 is 14 residues. The CDR3 nucleotides read TGTGCCAGCAGCCTGTCGGGCAGGGGCTACGAGCAGTACTTC. This codes for CASSLSGRGYEQYF.

This clonotype was seen a handful of times. This chain connects TRBV19 to TRBJ2-2; possible D gene TRBD1, 5 bases. Looked up from germline, CDR1 is LNHDA and CDR2 is SQIVND (reference sequence). This CDR3 contains 13 residues. The CDR3 DNA reads as TGTCCTCCAGGGCAGATATACACCGGGGAGCTGTTTTTT. Protein: CPPGQIYTGELFF.

This clonotype has ten or more counts. The chain is built from TRBV6-4 and TRBJ2-3, with D tentatively TRBD2 (7 bases). This CDR3 has 19 residues. Trimming took 0 bases from V and 3 from J, leaving 22 bases between them. From germline, CDR1 is MRHNA and CDR2 SNTAGT. The CDR3 DNA reads TGTGCCAGCAGTGACTCGGCGCCTGGGGGGGGCAGTAGGACAGATACGCAGTATTTT. Protein sequence: CASSDSAPGGGSRTDTQYF.

There are many counts of this clonotype. V usage is TRBV7-2 and J usage is TRBJ2-7; D is ambiguous. The V gene's germline CDR1 is SGHTA and CDR2 FQGNSA. The CDR3 extends over 13 amino acids. The V gene lost 5 bases and the J gene lost 3 bases, with 11 bases spanning the gap. The CDR3 sequence is CASSPPGSYEQYF. As DNA, the CDR3 is TGTGCCAGCAGCCCTCCAGGCAGCTACGAGCAGTACTTC. Using reference TRBV7-2 and TRBJ2-7 for the parts outside the CDR3, the full variable domain is GAGVSQSPSNKVTEKGKDVELRCDPISGHTALYWYRQSLGQGLEFLIYFQGNSAPDKSGLPSDRFSAERTGGSVSTLTIQRTQQEDSAVYLCASSPPGSYEQYFGPGTRLTVT.

This clonotype appeared many times. This rearrangement joins TRBV2 to TRBJ1-2, with D possibly TRBD1 on 6 matching bases. The CDR3 is 14 amino acids. In germline, CDR1 is SNHLY, CDR2 FYNNEI. V lost 0 bases and J 7 bases, leaving 12 bases between the germline ends. CDR3 region: CASSEAKGVVGYTF. The CDR3 DNA sequence: TGTGCCAGCAGTGAAGCAAAGGGGGTTGTTGGCTACACCTTC.

The chain uses TRBV2 and TRBJ2-2; 11 positions agree with TRBD2. CDR3 length: 19 amino acids. The germline V gene encodes CDR1 SNHLY and CDR2 FYNNEI. The V segment lost 6 bases and the J segment 1 base; nucleotides outside the gene matches: 13. The DNA of the CDR3 is TGTGCCAGCAGCGCCCTTTTGACTAGCGGGGATGAGAACACCGGGGAGCTGTTTTTT. It encodes CASSALLTSGDENTGELFF.

This clonotype was observed at least ten times. CDR3 in amino acids: CASRTEDNSPLHF. CDR3 in DNA: TGTGCCAGTAGGACAGAGGATAATTCACCCCTCCACTTT. The rearrangement uses TRBV19 and TRBJ1-6, with a tentative D call TRBD1 (5 bases). CDR1 LNHDA and CDR2 SQIVND come from the germline V gene (reference sequence). Trimming left V 6 bases short and J 5 bases short, with 8 bases between. This CDR3 is 13 amino acids long.

This clonotype was observed a few times. This rearrangement joins TRBV19 to TRBJ1-5; 10 positions match TRBD1. CDR3 length: 14 amino acids. V was pared by 7 bases and J by 5 bases, with 5 bases of the junction left unmatched. Germline V CDR1 and CDR2: LNHDA, SQIVND (reference sequence). The CDR3 protein is CASNPGQGYQPQHF. In DNA form, the CDR3 reads TGTGCCAGTAACCCGGGACAGGGGTATCAGCCCCAGCATTTT.

The sample holds a few counts of this clonotype. The chain employs TRBV27 and TRBJ2-2; D call uncertain. From germline, CDR1 is MNHEY and CDR2 SMNVEV (reference sequence). This CDR3 spans 14 amino acids. V lost 2 bases and J 3 bases, leaving 7 bases between the germline ends. CDR3 DNA sequence: TGTGCCAGCAGTTTAGGAGTTTACACCGGGGAGCTGTTTTTT. Its translation is CASSLGVYTGELFF.

Only a few counts were recorded for this clonotype. This chain links TRBV11-2 with TRBJ2-5; D perhaps matches TRBD1 (6 bases). The germline CDR1 and CDR2 sequences are SGHAT and FQNNGV. Trimming removed 5 bases at V and 5 bases at J, with 15 bases between. This CDR3 region has 14 residues. CDR3 amino acids: CASSRWGLMETQYF. CDR3 bases: TGTGCCAGCAGCCGCTGGGGGCTGATGGAGACCCAGTACTTC.